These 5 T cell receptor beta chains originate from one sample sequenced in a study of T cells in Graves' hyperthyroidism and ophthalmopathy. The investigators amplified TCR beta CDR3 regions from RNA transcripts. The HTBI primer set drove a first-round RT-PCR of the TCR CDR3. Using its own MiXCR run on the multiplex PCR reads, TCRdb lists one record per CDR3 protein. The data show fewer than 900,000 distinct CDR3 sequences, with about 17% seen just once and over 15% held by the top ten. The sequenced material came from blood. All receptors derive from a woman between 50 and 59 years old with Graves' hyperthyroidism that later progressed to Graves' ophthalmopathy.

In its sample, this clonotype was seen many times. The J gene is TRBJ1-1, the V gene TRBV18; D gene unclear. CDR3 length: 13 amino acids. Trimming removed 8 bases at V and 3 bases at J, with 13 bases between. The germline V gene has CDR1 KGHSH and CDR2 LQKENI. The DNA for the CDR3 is TGTGCCAGCCACCGCCCGGTGGACACTGAAGCTTTCTTT. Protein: CASHRPVDTEAFF.

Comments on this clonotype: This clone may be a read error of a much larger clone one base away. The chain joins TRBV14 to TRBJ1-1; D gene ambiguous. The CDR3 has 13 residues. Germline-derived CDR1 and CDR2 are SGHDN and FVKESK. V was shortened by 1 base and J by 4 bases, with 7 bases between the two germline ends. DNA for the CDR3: TGTGCCAGCAGCCAAGCTGTGGTCACTGAAGCTTTCTTT. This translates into CASSQAVVTEAFF.

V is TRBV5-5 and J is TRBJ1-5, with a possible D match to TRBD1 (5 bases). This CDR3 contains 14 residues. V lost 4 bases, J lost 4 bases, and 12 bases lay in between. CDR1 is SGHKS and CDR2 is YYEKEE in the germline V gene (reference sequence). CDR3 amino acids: CASSTRGGNQPQHF. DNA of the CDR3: TGTGCCAGCAGCACTCGGGGGGGGAATCAGCCCCAGCATTTT.

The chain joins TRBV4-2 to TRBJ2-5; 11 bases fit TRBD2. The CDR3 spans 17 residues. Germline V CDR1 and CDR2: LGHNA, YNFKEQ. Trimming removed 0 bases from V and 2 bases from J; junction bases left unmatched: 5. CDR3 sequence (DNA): TGTGCCAGCAGCCAAGAAAATCTAGCGGGGGGTCAAGAGACCCAGTACTTC. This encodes CASSQENLAGGQETQYF.

The CDR3 here is CSAREARWGEQYF. Here the CDR3 DNA reads TGCAGTGCTAGAGAGGCGCGGTGGGGGGAGCAGTACTTC. This chain uses TRBV20-1 with TRBJ2-7; D might be TRBD1 or TRBD2, each matching 5 bases. CDR3 length: 13 amino acids. In germline, CDR1 is DFQATT, CDR2 SNEGSKA (reference sequence). Trimming removed 0 bases from V and 7 bases from J, with 13 bases in between.